This entry lists 5 T cell receptor beta chains sequenced from one sample in a study of blood T cell repertoires in COVID-19 (dated by TCRdb to 2018 to 2021). The method was the immunoSEQ multiplex PCR assay. In TCRdb, the immuneACCESS table is reduced to in-frame sequences with V and J assigned. These tables do not hold every clone; where another copy was compared, an unresolved V gene accounts for under half, and the others remain unexplained. The sample table contains under 400,000 clones; only one count was recorded for about 92% of them. The top ten hold 3.5% to 4% of the sample. The source material was peripheral blood. These receptors were obtained from a woman in her sixties with COVID-19, enrolled during active disease.

The chain is built from TRBV4-2 and TRBJ1-2; D unresolved. This CDR3 is built from 12 residues. Trimming removed 0 bases at V and 12 bases at J, with 11 bases between. From germline, CDR1 is LGHNA and CDR2 YNFKEQ. CDR3 region: CASSQDGRPNTF. DNA of the CDR3: TGTGCCAGCAGCCAAGATGGCAGGCCCAACACCTTC.

This chain's CDR3 is CASSSRPRAGNTIYF. CDR3 DNA sequence: TGTGCCAGTAGTTCCCGCCCTCGAGCGGGAAACACCATATATTTT. The gene calls are TRBV19 and TRBJ1-3; no firm D call. V was pared by 5 bases and J by 4 bases, with 15 bases between. The CDR3 has 15 amino acids. The V gene's germline CDR1 is LNHDA and CDR2 SQIVND (reference sequence). Full variable domain (outside the CDR3, taken from reference TRBV19 and TRBJ1-3): DGGITQSPKYLFRKEGQNVTLSCEQNLNHDAMYWYRQDPGQGLRLIYYSQIVNDFQKGDIAEGYSVSREKKESFPLTVTSAQKNPTAFYLCASSSRPRAGNTIYFGEGSWLTVV.

The chain has TRBV14 and TRBJ2-5; D perhaps matches TRBD1 (5 bases). CDR1 and CDR2 from the germline V gene are SGHDN and FVKESK. Deletions cut 10 bases from V and 4 bases from J, with 13 bases between. This CDR3 region has 12 residues. The CDR3 sequence: CANGHALETQYF. The CDR3, as DNA: TGTGCCAACGGACACGCACTAGAGACCCAGTACTTC. Based on the CDR3 plus reference TRBV14 and TRBJ2-5, the full variable domain is EAGVTQFPSHSVIEKGQTVTLRCDPISGHDNLYWYRRVMGKEIKFLLHFVKESKQDESGMPNNRFLAERTGGTYSTLKVQPAELEDSGVYFCANGHALETQYFGPGTRLLVL.

The chain recombines TRBV7-2 with TRBJ2-3, with 13 bases fitting TRBD2. CDR3 length: 16 amino acids. Germline V CDR1 and CDR2: SGHTA, FQGNSA. The V gene end was trimmed by 3 bases and the J gene end by 1 base; junction bases not matched to a gene: 1. The CDR3 DNA follows: TGTGCCAGCAGCTTCGGACTAGCGGGGGGCACAGATACGCAGTATTTT. This encodes CASSFGLAGGTDTQYF. Together with reference TRBV7-2 and TRBJ2-3, the CDR3 gives the full variable domain: GAGVSQSPSNKVTEKGKDVELRCDPISGHTALYWYRQSLGQGLEFLIYFQGNSAPDKSGLPSDRFSAERTGGSVSTLTIQRTQQEDSAVYLCASSFGLAGGTDTQYFGPGTRLTVL.

This chain links TRBV5-1 with TRBJ2-7, with TRBD1 identical over 7 bases. Trimming removed 3 bases from V and 1 base from J; junction bases left unmatched: 10. This CDR3 is 16 amino acids long. Germline loops: CDR1 SGHRS, CDR2 YFSETQ. This chain's CDR3 is CASSSPDRVWSYEQYF. The CDR3 coding sequence is TGCGCCAGCAGCTCCCCCGACAGGGTCTGGTCCTACGAGCAGTACTTC.